These 28 T cell receptor beta chains share one sample of origin, sequenced in a study of lymphopenia after photon versus proton radiotherapy. Libraries were prepared by immunoSEQ multiplex PCR; TCRdb keeps only in-frame clonotypes and omits some of them. The table lists some 44,000 clones, roughly four fifths of them singletons. The sample consisted of peripheral blood, taken from a patient treated with proton-based radiotherapy. These receptors were taken from a woman in her 70s with pancreatic cancer.

CDR3 DNA sequence: TGTGCCATCAGGACGCAGGGCAACACCGGGGAGCTGTTTTTT. Its protein is CAIRTQGNTGELFF. The chain couples TRBV10-3 to TRBJ2-2, with D perhaps TRBD1 (5 bases). Germline CDR1 is ENHRY and CDR2 is SYGVKD. This CDR3 has 14 residues. V dropped 6 bases and J dropped 2 bases, with 10 bases sitting between them.

The chain employs TRBV18 and TRBJ1-3; no definite D call. Germline assignment: CDR1 KGHSH and CDR2 LQKENI. V was cut by 2 bases and J by 3 bases, with 8 bases left in between. The CDR3 is made up of 14 amino acids. CDR3 loop: CASSPDAGGNTIYF. CDR3 nucleotides: TGTGCCAGCTCACCAGATGCAGGTGGAAACACCATATATTTT.

The V gene is TRBV28, the J gene TRBJ2-1; no reliable D call. Trimming took off 6 bases at V and 6 bases at J, with 6 bases between the two ends. The V gene's germline CDR1 is MDHEN and CDR2 SYDVKM. There are 11 residues in the CDR3. The CDR3, as DNA: TGTGCCAGCAGATCACTCAATGAGCAGTTCTTC. It yields the protein CASRSLNEQFF.

The chain recombines TRBV10-3 with TRBJ2-7; no reliable D call. CDR1 and CDR2 (germline): ENHRY, SYGVKD. Deletions cut 5 bases from V and 3 bases from J, with 14 bases between. The CDR3 consists of 14 residues. CDR3 nucleotide sequence: TGTGCCATCAGTCCTTCCACTCTTAACTACGAGCAGTACTTC. Its translation: CAISPSTLNYEQYF.

The chain joins TRBV27 to TRBJ2-7, with D perhaps TRBD1 (5 bases). Trimming took off 5 bases at V and 1 base at J, with 15 bases between the two ends. Per germline, CDR1 MNHEY and CDR2 SMNVEV (reference sequence). CDR3 length: 15 residues. The CDR3 loop is CASSQVHRPSYEQYF. The CDR3 nucleotides are TGTGCCAGCAGTCAAGTACACAGGCCTTCCTACGAGCAGTACTTC.

This chain links TRBV7-9 with TRBJ1-3; no firm D call. The CDR3 length is 17 residues. Trimming removed 1 base at V and 0 bases at J, with 13 bases between. CDR1 SEHNR and CDR2 FQNEAQ come from the germline V gene (reference sequence). CDR3 nucleotide sequence: TGTGCCAGCAGCTTAGAGCTAGGGCTGTCCTCTGGAAACACCATATATTTT. This gives the protein CASSLELGLSSGNTIYF.

V and J are TRBV2 and TRBJ1-5; TRBD1 matches at 7 bases. CDR1 and CDR2 from the germline V gene are SNHLY and FYNNEI. V was clipped by 10 bases and J by 2 bases; unmatched bases: 5. This CDR3 is built from 13 residues. CDR3 coding DNA: TGTGCCATAACAGGGGCCGGCAATCAGCCCCAGCATTTT. This gives the protein CAITGAGNQPQHF.

The chain is built from TRBV7-8 and TRBJ2-7; 12 nucleotides align to TRBD2. This CDR3 is 15 amino acids long. Germline CDR1 is SGHVS and CDR2 is FQNEAQ. The J segment lost 3 bases and the V segment lost 5 bases, leaving 5 bases of the junction unmatched. In nucleotides, the CDR3 is TGTGCCAGCAGCCCAAGGGGACTAGCGGGCTACGAGCAGTACTTC. Translated: CASSPRGLAGYEQYF.

V is TRBV11-2 and J is TRBJ1-5; D might be TRBD1 (6 bases). CDR3 length: 16 amino acids. Looked up from germline, CDR1 is SGHAT and CDR2 is FQNNGV. Trimming pared 5 bases from V and 2 bases from J, leaving 16 bases between. The CDR3 region has the DNA TGTGCCAGCAGCGCGGGATGGGGGGCTGGCAATCAGCCCCAGCATTTT. Amino acids: CASSAGWGAGNQPQHF.

This chain joins TRBV2 and TRBJ2-3, with 12 bases identical to TRBD1. Germline-derived CDR1 and CDR2 are SNHLY and FYNNEI. The ends lost 6 bases at V and 3 bases at J; junction bases unmatched: 4. The CDR3 contains 15 residues. Here the CDR3 reads CASSTGQGATDTQYF. CDR3 nucleotide sequence: TGTGCCAGCAGCACGGGACAGGGGGCAACAGATACGCAGTATTTT.

The chain links TRBV5-1 to TRBJ1-1; 8 nucleotides match TRBD1. After removal of 3 bases from V and 4 bases from J, the junction contained 2 bases not matched to a gene. This CDR3 has 13 amino acids. Germline V gives CDR1 SGHRS, CDR2 YFSETQ. CDR3 sequence: CASSSGGRTEAFF. The CDR3 DNA reads TGCGCCAGCAGCTCAGGGGGCCGCACTGAAGCTTTCTTT.

This clone was counted a few times. The chain recombines TRBV27 with TRBJ2-7, with TRBD1 matching 8 bases. Germline CDR1 and CDR2: MNHEY and SMNVEV (reference sequence). This CDR3 spans 16 amino acids. The junction had 9 bases not matched to a gene; V was cut back by 4 bases and J by 1 base. Here the CDR3 reads CASSSPVRTGSYEQYF. CDR3 DNA sequence: TGTGCCAGCAGTTCCCCGGTCCGGACAGGGTCCTACGAGCAGTACTTC.

The chain uses TRBV18 and TRBJ1-1; weak D call: TRBD1 (5 bases). Per germline, CDR1 KGHSH and CDR2 LQKENI. The CDR3 has 16 residues. V was clipped by 2 bases and J by 7 bases, with 20 bases between them. This chain's CDR3 is CASSPSEVSGPVEAFF. CDR3 nucleotide sequence: TGTGCCAGCTCACCATCCGAGGTCTCGGGGCCTGTTGAAGCTTTCTTT.

This sequence joins TRBV18 and TRBJ1-6, with 8 bases matching TRBD1. CDR3 length equals 16 residues. The V gene end was trimmed by 3 bases and the J gene end by 10 bases; junction bases not matched to a gene: 11. From germline, CDR1 is KGHSH and CDR2 LQKENI. CDR3: CASSPDSGQGRSPLHF. In DNA form, the CDR3 reads TGTGCCAGCTCACCTGACTCTGGACAGGGAAGATCACCCCTCCACTTT. The variable domain in full, completed from reference TRBV18 and TRBJ1-6, reads NAGVMQNPRHLVRRRGQEARLRCSPMKGHSHVYWYRQLPEEGLKFMVYLQKENIIDESGMPKERFSAEFPKEGPSILRIQQVVRGDSAAYFCASSPDSGQGRSPLHFGNGTRLTVT.

J is TRBJ1-4 and V is TRBV19; D is unclear. The CDR3 spans 14 residues. Germline V gene sequence: CDR1 LNHDA, CDR2 SQIVND (reference sequence). The V end was cut by 5 bases, the J end by 4 bases, with 11 bases between. The CDR3 coding sequence is TGTGCCAGTAGTGCACCGATCCATAATGAAAAACTGTTTTTT. It encodes CASSAPIHNEKLFF.

The V and J genes are TRBV7-2 and TRBJ1-2, with D possibly being TRBD1 (5 bases). The CDR3 covers 16 residues. Germline CDR1 SGHTA, CDR2 FQGNSA. Trimming took off 2 bases at V and 5 bases at J, with 18 bases between the two ends. The CDR3 is CASSLNPTARLYGYTF. In DNA, the CDR3 is TGTGCCAGCAGCTTAAATCCGACAGCGAGATTATATGGCTACACCTTC.

V and J are TRBV9 and TRBJ2-7, with 10 positions matching TRBD2. The J segment lost 6 bases and the V segment lost 1 base, leaving 7 bases of the junction unmatched. The germline V gene encodes CDR1 SGDLS and CDR2 YYNGEE. This CDR3 region has 15 residues. The CDR3 protein is CASSVNLAGESEQYF. CDR3 nucleotide sequence: TGTGCCAGCAGCGTAAATCTAGCGGGAGAGAGCGAGCAGTACTTC.

This clone was detected once. Here the CDR3 reads CASSLVGLGGLETQYF. DNA of the CDR3: TGTGCCAGCAGCTTAGTGGGACTAGGAGGGTTAGAGACCCAGTACTTC. The chain joins TRBV5-6 to TRBJ2-5, with TRBD2 matching 8 bases. CDR1 is SGHDT and CDR2 is YYEEEE in the germline V gene. V shed 2 bases and J 4 bases; nucleotides not matched to a gene: 10. The CDR3 length is 16 residues.

This clone was recorded only once. The V call is TRBV19, the J call TRBJ2-7; 12 nucleotides align to TRBD1. The CDR3 length is 16 residues. V was clipped by 3 bases and J by 3 bases; unmatched bases: 6. Germline CDR1 reads LNHDA; CDR2 reads SQIVND (reference sequence). The CDR3 spells CASSIRGTGGSYEQYF. The CDR3 coding sequence is TGTGCCAGTAGTATCAGGGGGACAGGGGGCAGCTACGAGCAGTACTTC.

The chain couples TRBV7-3 to TRBJ2-1, with D maybe TRBD2 (6 bases). In germline, CDR1 is SGHTA, CDR2 FQGTGA. With 0 bases removed from V and 6 bases from J, the gap between germline ends came to 15 bases. The CDR3 totals 16 residues. The CDR3 DNA is TGTGCCAGCAGCTTAACCCCCGATCGGCGGGGCAATGAGCAGTTCTTC. Translating it yields CASSLTPDRRGNEQFF. The full variable domain, in which reference TRBV7-3 and TRBJ2-1 provide the parts outside the CDR3, is GAGVSQTPSNKVTEKGKYVELRCDPISGHTALYWYRQSLGQGPEFLIYFQGTGAADDSGLPNDRFFAVRPEGSVSTLKIQRTERGDSAVYLCASSLTPDRRGNEQFFGPGTRLTVL.

The chain employs TRBV5-4 and TRBJ2-7; D assignment may be TRBD1 or TRBD2 (5 bases each). There are 15 residues in the CDR3. V gave up 4 bases and J gave up 5 bases, with 19 bases separating them. Per the germline V gene, CDR1 is SGHNT and CDR2 is YYREEE (reference sequence). CDR3 in amino acids: CASSGSRARDHEQYF. For the CDR3, the DNA is TGTGCCAGCAGCGGATCCAGGGCCAGGGACCACGAGCAGTACTTC. Looking up the rest from reference TRBV5-4 and TRBJ2-7 gives the full variable domain: ETGVTQSPTHLIKTRGQQVTLRCSSQSGHNTVSWYQQALGQGPQFIFQYYREEENGRGNFPPRFSGLQFPNYSSELNVNALELDDSALYLCASSGSRARDHEQYFGPGTRLTVT.

The CDR3 loop reads CASSLSTSGSYEQYF. Here the CDR3 DNA reads TGTGCCAGCAGTCTCTCGACTAGCGGGAGTTACGAGCAGTACTTC. The chain links TRBV28 to TRBJ2-7; 12 nucleotides align to TRBD2. V was clipped by 5 bases and J by 4 bases; unmatched bases: 6. The CDR3 length is 15 residues. The V gene's germline CDR1 is MDHEN and CDR2 SYDVKM.

This sequence joins TRBV5-6 and TRBJ2-7; D is ambiguous. CDR1 and CDR2 (germline): SGHDT, YYEEEE. The CDR3 consists of 13 residues. The ends were cut back, 1 base at V and 1 base at J, with 6 bases in the middle. Here the CDR3 reads CASSLMDSYEQYF. The CDR3 DNA reads as TGTGCCAGCAGCTTGATGGATTCCTACGAGCAGTACTTC.

The chain uses TRBV4-3 and TRBJ1-1; D is unclear. The CDR3 is 16 amino acids. CDR1 and CDR2 (germline): LGHNA, YSLEER. Trimming shortened V by 0 bases and J by 1 base, and 12 bases separated the two germline ends. CDR3 loop: CASSQDQDSWNTEAFF. The DNA of the CDR3 is TGCGCCAGCAGCCAAGATCAGGACTCCTGGAACACTGAAGCTTTCTTT.

The rearrangement joins TRBV7-9 to TRBJ2-6; D might be TRBD1 (5 bases). V was pared by 5 bases and J by 5 bases, with 10 bases between. CDR1 SEHNR and CDR2 FQNEAQ come from the germline V gene (reference sequence). The CDR3 has 14 residues. The CDR3 DNA reads as TGTGCCAGCAGCGGACAAAGTCGGGCCAACGTCCTGACTTTC. Its translation: CASSGQSRANVLTF.

The genes are TRBV7-9 and TRBJ1-4; D not certain. The ends were cut back, 2 bases at V and 0 bases at J, with 7 bases in the middle. Germline lookup yields CDR1 SEHNR and CDR2 FQNEAQ (reference sequence). The CDR3 has 15 amino acids. CDR3 sequence (DNA): TGTGCCAGCAGCTTATTTTCCGCAACTAATGAAAAACTGTTTTTT. It yields the protein CASSLFSATNEKLFF.

On this clone itself: Mismatch with germline at one junction end may stem from a read error. This sequence joins TRBV7-7 and TRBJ2-3; D unresolved. Germline values: CDR1 SSHAT, CDR2 FNYEAQ (reference sequence). This CDR3 region has 13 residues. In nucleotides, the CDR3 is TGTGCTAGCAGCTTAACGATCACAGATACGCAGTATTTT. The encoded protein is CASSLTITDTQYF.

The chain links TRBV11-3 to TRBJ2-5, with D possibly matching TRBD2 (6 bases). Germline V CDR1 and CDR2: SGHNT, YENEEA. There are 17 residues in the CDR3. Trimming shortened V by 0 bases and J by 0 bases, and 14 bases separated the two germline ends. CDR3 DNA sequence: TGTGCCAGCAGCTTAGAGGAGGCGGGGCCCTACCAAGAGACCCAGTACTTC. This translates into CASSLEEAGPYQETQYF.